This T cell receptor (beta chain) was sequenced during a study of cytomegalovirus exposure and HLA in healthy donors. This table comes from immunoSEQ multiplex PCR, and its TCRdb copy is limited to in-frame clones, with some not included. The sample consists of fewer than 200,000 clones, around 86% of them appearing once. With 1 base removed from V and 2 bases from J, the gap between germline ends came to 15 bases. CDR3 length: 17 amino acids. Germline loops: CDR1 MNHNS, CDR2 SASEGT. The chain couples TRBV6-1 to TRBJ1-5; D is undetermined. This TCR came from a man aged 25 to 45 in good health and CMV-seropositive. Sequencing was done on a sample of PBMCs. CDR3 protein: CASSEGFMRLGNQPQHF. In DNA, the CDR3 is TGTGCCAGCAGTGAAGGGTTTATGCGGCTAGGCAATCAGCCCCAGCATTTT.